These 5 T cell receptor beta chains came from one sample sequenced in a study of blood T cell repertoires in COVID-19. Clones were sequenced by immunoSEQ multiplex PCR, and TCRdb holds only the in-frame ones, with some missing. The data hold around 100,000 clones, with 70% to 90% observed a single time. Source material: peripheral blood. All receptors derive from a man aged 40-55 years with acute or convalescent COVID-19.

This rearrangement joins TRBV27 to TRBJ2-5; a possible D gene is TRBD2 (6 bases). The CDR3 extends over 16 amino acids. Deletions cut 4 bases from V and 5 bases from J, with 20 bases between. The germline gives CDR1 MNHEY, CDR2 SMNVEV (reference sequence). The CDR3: CASSSKPGTVWETQYF. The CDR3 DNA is TGTGCCAGCAGTTCGAAACCCGGGACTGTCTGGGAGACCCAGTACTTC.

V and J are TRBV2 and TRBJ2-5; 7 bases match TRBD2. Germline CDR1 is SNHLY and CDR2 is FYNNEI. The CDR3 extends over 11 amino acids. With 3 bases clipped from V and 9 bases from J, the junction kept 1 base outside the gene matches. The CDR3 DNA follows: TGTGCCAGCAGTGACAGCGGGGCCCAGTACTTC. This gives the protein CASSDSGAQYF.

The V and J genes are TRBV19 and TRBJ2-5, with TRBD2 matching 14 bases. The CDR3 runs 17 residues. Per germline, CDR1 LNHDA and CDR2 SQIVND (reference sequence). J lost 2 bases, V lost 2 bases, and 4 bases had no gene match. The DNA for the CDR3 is TGTGCCAGTAGTATATGGACTAGCGGGGGGCCTCAAGAGACCCAGTACTTC. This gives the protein CASSIWTSGGPQETQYF.

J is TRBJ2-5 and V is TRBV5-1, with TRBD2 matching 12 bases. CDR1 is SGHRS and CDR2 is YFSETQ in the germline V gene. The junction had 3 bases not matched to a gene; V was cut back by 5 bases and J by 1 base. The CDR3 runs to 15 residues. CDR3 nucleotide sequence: TGCGCCAGCAGACCTAGCGGGGGGGCCCAAGAGACCCAGTACTTC. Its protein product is CASRPSGGAQETQYF. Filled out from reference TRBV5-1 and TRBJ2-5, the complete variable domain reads KAGVTQTPRYLIKTRGQQVTLSCSPISGHRSVSWYQQTPGQGLQFLFEYFSETQRNKGNFPGRFSGRQFSNSRSEMNVSTLELGDSALYLCASRPSGGAQETQYFGPGTRLLVL.

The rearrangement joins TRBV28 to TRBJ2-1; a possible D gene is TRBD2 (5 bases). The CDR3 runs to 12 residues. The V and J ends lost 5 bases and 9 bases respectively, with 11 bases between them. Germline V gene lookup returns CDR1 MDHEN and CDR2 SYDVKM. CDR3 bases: TGTGCCAGCAGTCTACTAGAAGGTGAGCAGTTCTTC. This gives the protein CASSLLEGEQFF.